This section outlines one T cell receptor (beta chain) sequence together with its context. Here immunoSEQ multiplex PCR was the method, and the copy in TCRdb shows in-frame clones only, minus some. In the table there are 50,000 to 65,000 clones, 93% of which are singletons. The data were obtained in a study of T cell changes during pregnancy in multiple sclerosis. V shed 7 bases and J 6 bases; nucleotides not matched to a gene: 2. This CDR3 comprises 11 residues. Germline V gene lookup returns CDR1 MNHEY and CDR2 SMNVEV (reference sequence). Specimen: CD8+ T cells from peripheral blood mononuclear cells, collected in the second trimester of pregnancy. This receptor was identified in a female donor with multiple sclerosis, enrolled in a pregnancy study. This chain connects TRBV27 to TRBJ2-7, with TRBD2 matching over 8 bases. For the CDR3, the DNA is TGTGCCAGCATTGCGGGGGGCGAGCAGTACTTC. This gives the protein CASIAGGEQYF.